Listed here are 6 T cell receptor beta chains from one sample, sequenced in a study of blood T cell repertoires in COVID-19. Clones were sequenced by immunoSEQ multiplex PCR, and TCRdb holds only the in-frame ones, with some missing. The data hold roughly 170,000 clones, with roughly nine tenths observed a single time. Specimen: peripheral blood. The receptor source for this set is a man in his 70s with active or convalescent COVID-19.

This clone was counted only a few times. The V gene is TRBV20-1, the J gene TRBJ2-7; TRBD1 might be the D (5 bases). Germline loops: CDR1 DFQATT, CDR2 SNEGSKA (reference sequence). The CDR3 runs to 11 residues. Trimming stripped 5 bases from V and 5 bases from J, with 10 bases between. CDR3 region: CSAQGINEQYF. The CDR3 region has the DNA TGCAGTGCTCAGGGAATCAACGAGCAGTACTTC.

The J gene is TRBJ1-1, the V gene TRBV7-2; 9 nucleotides match TRBD1. Germline V CDR1 and CDR2: SGHTA, FQGNSA. The CDR3 spans 15 residues. The junction had 7 bases not matched to a gene; V was cut back by 1 base and J by 7 bases. The CDR3 is CASSLGHRGPGEAFF. The CDR3 region has the DNA TGTGCCAGCAGCTTAGGTCACAGGGGGCCTGGTGAAGCTTTCTTT.

The V gene is TRBV19, the J gene TRBJ2-2; the match to TRBD2 covers 13 bases. The V segment lost 10 bases and the J segment 5 bases; nucleotides outside the gene matches: 22. CDR3 length: 20 residues. CDR1 and CDR2 (germline): LNHDA, SQIVND (reference sequence). Here the CDR3 DNA reads TGTGCCACCAGTTGGACTAGCGGGAGATTCATCAGGTCGGATACCGGGGAGCTGTTTTTT. This gives the protein CATSWTSGRFIRSDTGELFF.

The genes are TRBV15 and TRBJ1-5; possible D gene TRBD1, 6 bases. Looked up from germline, CDR1 is LNHNV and CDR2 is YYDKDF (reference sequence). This CDR3 has 15 residues. V dropped 1 base and J dropped 3 bases, with 10 bases sitting between them. The CDR3 coding sequence is TGTGCCACCAGCAGAGTACAGGGACCCAATCAGCCCCAGCATTTT. It specifies CATSRVQGPNQPQHF.

The chain combines TRBV7-2 with TRBJ2-3, with 11 bases matching TRBD2. The CDR3 runs to 16 residues. In germline, CDR1 is SGHTA, CDR2 FQGNSA. V shed 5 bases and J 5 bases; nucleotides not matched to a gene: 9. The CDR3 DNA sequence: TGTGCCAGCAGCCAAGGTAGCGGGAGGGCGGGAGATACGCAGTATTTT. Its protein product is CASSQGSGRAGDTQYF.

This sequence joins TRBV15 and TRBJ2-7; no definite D call. Per germline, CDR1 LNHNV and CDR2 YYDKDF (reference sequence). The CDR3 spans 14 residues. V was clipped by 0 bases and J by 7 bases, with 13 bases between them. CDR3 sequence reads: CATSRDRVTPEQYF. CDR3 nucleotide sequence: TGTGCCACCAGCAGAGATCGGGTAACCCCAGAGCAGTACTTC.